These 30 T cell receptor beta chains came from one sample sequenced in a study of blood T cell repertoires in COVID-19. Clones were read by immunoSEQ multiplex PCR, and TCRdb kept only the in-frame ones, dropping some. Among some 210,000 clones, roughly 82% were seen once, and the ten largest hold 9.5% to 15%. Sequencing was done on a sample of peripheral blood. Receptors were obtained from a middle-aged woman with acute or convalescent COVID-19.

Only a few counts were recorded for this clone. The J gene is TRBJ1-1, the V gene TRBV7-3; no firm D call. V was clipped by 5 bases and J by 4 bases, with 14 bases between them. CDR3 length: 14 amino acids. Germline CDR1 reads SGHTA; CDR2 reads FQGTGA. The DNA for the CDR3 is TGTGCCAGCAGCAAAGGGAGGGATGGCACTGAAGCTTTCTTT. Amino acids: CASSKGRDGTEAFF.

V gene TRBV7-9 combines with J gene TRBJ2-1; TRBD2 matches 12 bases. The V segment lost 5 bases and the J segment 6 bases; nucleotides outside the gene matches: 8. Germline V CDR1 and CDR2: SEHNR, FQNEAQ (reference sequence). The CDR3 totals 16 residues. The CDR3 spells CASSPGGLAGINEQFF. CDR3 DNA sequence: TGTGCCAGCAGCCCGGGGGGACTAGCGGGCATCAATGAGCAGTTCTTC.

This clone was picked up a small number of times. The rearrangement links TRBV2 to TRBJ1-2, with D unresolved. The CDR3 runs to 14 residues. Germline V CDR1 and CDR2: SNHLY, FYNNEI. Trimming left V 3 bases short and J 4 bases short, with 12 bases between. This chain's CDR3 is CASSEGVPTYGYTF. CDR3 DNA: TGTGCCAGCAGTGAGGGAGTTCCCACCTATGGCTACACCTTC.

This clone has a single count. The gene calls are TRBV24-1 and TRBJ2-2; 10 nucleotides match TRBD1. CDR1 is KGHDR, CDR2 SFDVKD, per germline. Trimming removed 12 bases from V and 1 base from J; junction bases left unmatched: 7. This CDR3 region has 15 residues. The CDR3 DNA reads TGTGCCGCAGGACAGGGGGAGTGGAACACCGGGGAGCTGTTTTTT. It yields the protein CAAGQGEWNTGELFF.

The rearrangement links TRBV10-2 to TRBJ1-6, with TRBD1 matching 10 bases. The germline V gene encodes CDR1 WSHSY and CDR2 SAAADI. With 4 bases clipped from V and 8 bases from J, the junction kept 8 bases outside the gene matches. CDR3 size: 16 residues. The CDR3 DNA sequence: TGCGCCAGCAGTGTTGGACAGGGGGACGCCCATTCACCCCTCCACTTT. It yields the protein CASSVGQGDAHSPLHF.

The chain couples TRBV5-6 to TRBJ1-4, with D possibly being TRBD1 (5 bases). This CDR3 has 13 amino acids. Between the trimmed V and J ends, which lost 2 bases and 8 bases, there was a span of 10 bases. Germline V gives CDR1 SGHDT, CDR2 YYEEEE. The CDR3 DNA reads as TGTGCCAGCAGCTTCTGGGGGGAGGAAAAACTGTTTTTT. It yields the protein CASSFWGEEKLFF. Using reference TRBV5-6 and TRBJ1-4 for the parts outside the CDR3, the full variable domain is DAGVTQSPTHLIKTRGQQVTLRCSPKSGHDTVSWYQQALGQGPQFIFQYYEEEERQRGNFPDRFSGHQFPNYSSELNVNALLLGDSALYLCASSFWGEEKLFFGSGTQLSVL.

V usage is TRBV29-1 and J usage is TRBJ1-4; a weak D match, TRBD1 (6 bases). V dropped 5 bases and J dropped 5 bases, with 15 bases sitting between them. Per germline, CDR1 SQVTM and CDR2 ANQGSEA. The CDR3 runs 14 residues. The chain's CDR3 is CSVSPRGGNEKLFF. The CDR3 DNA sequence: TGCAGCGTTTCCCCCAGGGGAGGGAATGAAAAACTGTTTTTT.

The rearrangement links TRBV19 to TRBJ2-7; 7 nucleotides line up with TRBD1. This CDR3 has 15 amino acids. Per germline, CDR1 LNHDA and CDR2 SQIVND (reference sequence). Losses at the gene ends were 5 bases for V and 1 base for J; bases not matched to a gene: 8. The CDR3 region has the DNA TGTGCCAGTAGTCCTCGGACAGGTCTGTCCTACGAGCAGTACTTC. It yields the protein CASSPRTGLSYEQYF.

This rearrangement joins TRBV4-1 to TRBJ1-1, with D possibly matching TRBD1 (5 bases). Germline V gene sequence: CDR1 MGHRA, CDR2 YSYEKL. The CDR3 extends over 14 amino acids. V lost 3 bases and J 6 bases, leaving 14 bases between the germline ends. CDR3 amino acids: CASSQEAGYAEAFF. The DNA for the CDR3 is TGCGCCAGCAGCCAGGAAGCAGGGTACGCTGAAGCTTTCTTT.

This chain links TRBV6-2 or TRBV6-3 with TRBJ2-1; 9 bases are shared with TRBD2. CDR1 is MNHEY and CDR2 is SVGEGT in the germline V gene. V dropped 2 bases and J dropped 4; count of bases not matched to a gene: 12. CDR3 length: 18 residues. The CDR3 is CASSYGSKLAGVYNEQFF. The CDR3 nucleotides are TGTGCCAGCAGTTACGGGTCAAAACTAGCGGGCGTATACAATGAGCAGTTCTTC.

V and J are TRBV19 and TRBJ2-7, with 13 bases that match TRBD2. The CDR3 is made up of 14 amino acids. Looked up from germline, CDR1 is LNHDA and CDR2 is SQIVND (reference sequence). V lost 4 bases to trimming and J lost 7 bases; unmatched junction nucleotides: 4. The CDR3 nucleotides are TGTGCCAGTAGTAAAAAGGGACTAGCGGGGGAGCAGTACTTC. This translates into CASSKKGLAGEQYF.

This rearrangement joins TRBV7-3 to TRBJ2-1; D may be TRBD1 (5 bases). The V and J ends lost 4 bases and 4 bases respectively, with 8 bases between them. The CDR3 is made up of 13 amino acids. From germline, CDR1 is SGHTA and CDR2 FQGTGA. The CDR3 spells CASSSTAYNEQFF. The DNA for the CDR3 is TGTGCCAGCAGCTCGACAGCGTACAATGAGCAGTTCTTC.

The chain uses TRBV19 and TRBJ1-2, with TRBD1 identical over 8 bases. The V segment lost 5 bases and the J segment 5 bases; nucleotides outside the gene matches: 7. The CDR3 has 14 amino acids. Germline CDR1 LNHDA, CDR2 SQIVND (reference sequence). CDR3 in DNA: TGTGCCAGTAGTGACGGGACAGGACTATATGGCTACACCTTC. It encodes CASSDGTGLYGYTF.

The CDR3 spells CASSDSYSGSYEQYF. Written as DNA, the CDR3 is TGTGCCAGCAGTGATTCCTACAGTGGCTCCTACGAGCAGTACTTC. This chain links TRBV6-1 with TRBJ2-7; D call uncertain. CDR3 length: 15 amino acids. CDR1 MNHNS and CDR2 SASEGT come from the germline V gene. The ends were cut back, 3 bases at V and 0 bases at J, with 12 bases in the middle.

The chain recombines TRBV5-4 with TRBJ1-1; D uncertain. Germline CDR1 reads SGHNT; CDR2 reads YYREEE (reference sequence). Deletions cut 0 bases from V and 1 base from J, with 4 bases between. The CDR3 has 13 residues. The CDR3 protein is CASSLDTNTEAFF. The CDR3 DNA sequence: TGTGCCAGCAGCTTGGACACGAACACTGAAGCTTTCTTT.

The chain is built from TRBV5-1 and TRBJ2-7; 9 positions match TRBD1. The CDR3 has 14 amino acids. The V gene end was trimmed by 4 bases and the J gene end by 3 bases; junction bases not matched to a gene: 5. Germline lookup yields CDR1 SGHRS and CDR2 YFSETQ. The CDR3 region has the DNA TGCGCCAGCAGCACCGGGACAGGGATCTACGAGCAGTACTTC. This encodes CASSTGTGIYEQYF.

CDR3 in DNA: TGTGCCAGCAGCTCGGGGACTAGCGGGCGGGCGGAGACCCAGTACTTC. Translated: CASSSGTSGRAETQYF. The V and J genes are TRBV7-2 and TRBJ2-5; 12 nucleotides align to TRBD2. The CDR3 covers 16 residues. V trimming: 4 bases; J trimming: 5 bases; junction bases outside the gene matches: 8. The V gene's germline CDR1 is SGHTA and CDR2 FQGNSA. Full variable domain (outside the CDR3, taken from reference TRBV7-2 and TRBJ2-5): GAGVSQSPSNKVTEKGKDVELRCDPISGHTALYWYRQSLGQGLEFLIYFQGNSAPDKSGLPSDRFSAERTGGSVSTLTIQRTQQEDSAVYLCASSSGTSGRAETQYFGPGTRLLVL.

The chain employs TRBV5-1 and TRBJ2-1; 13 nucleotides line up with TRBD2. CDR3 length: 17 residues. The V gene's germline CDR1 is SGHRS and CDR2 YFSETQ. The trim removed 0 bases at V and 8 bases at J, leaving 8 bases unmatched. CDR3 protein: CASSLAEGLAGIHEQFF. CDR3 nucleotides: TGCGCCAGCAGCTTGGCCGAGGGACTAGCGGGGATACATGAGCAGTTCTTC.

The chain links TRBV4-1 to TRBJ2-7; TRBD2 aligns across 7 bases. The V and J ends lost 1 base and 2 bases, in that order; junction bases with no gene match: 2. The CDR3 is made up of 14 amino acids. CDR1 is MGHRA, CDR2 YSYEKL, per germline. The DNA of the CDR3 is TGCGCCAGCAGCCAAGGACTAGCCCCCTACGAGCAGTACTTC. It is translated as CASSQGLAPYEQYF.

The chain employs TRBV28 and TRBJ1-1; 8 bases are shared with TRBD1. J lost 0 bases, V lost 2 bases, and 8 bases had no gene match. This CDR3 has 17 residues. The germline gives CDR1 MDHEN, CDR2 SYDVKM. The CDR3 DNA reads as TGTGCCAGCAGTTTAAGGGGGACAGGTATAATGAACACTGAAGCTTTCTTT. Its translation is CASSLRGTGIMNTEAFF. Using reference TRBV28 and TRBJ1-1 for the parts outside the CDR3, the full variable domain is DVKVTQSSRYLVKRTGEKVFLECVQDMDHENMFWYRQDPGLGLRLIYFSYDVKMKEKGDIPEGYSVSREKKERFSLILESASTNQTSMYLCASSLRGTGIMNTEAFFGQGTRLTVV.

The V gene is TRBV12-3 or TRBV12-4, the J gene TRBJ1-2, with D perhaps matching TRBD1 (5 bases). V lost 3 bases and J 10 bases, leaving 12 bases between the germline ends. The CDR3 spans 12 residues. The CDR3 DNA is TGTGCCAGCAGTTTGGTACAGGCGGACTACACCTTC. The encoded protein is CASSLVQADYTF.

Worth noting for this clone: This CDR3 is also generated by other DNA sequences in the sample. The rearrangement uses TRBV29-1 and TRBJ1-1; D is unresolved. Germline V gene data show CDR1 as SQVTM and CDR2 as ANQGSEA. Trimming stripped 6 bases from V and 0 bases from J, with 5 bases between. The CDR3 is 11 amino acids. The CDR3 region is CSVAVNTEAFF. In nucleotides, the CDR3 is TGCAGCGTGGCGGTGAACACTGAAGCTTTCTTT.

The chain employs TRBV5-1 and TRBJ2-4; no reliable D call. Trimming pared 0 bases from V and 1 base from J, leaving 8 bases between. Germline-derived CDR1 and CDR2 are SGHRS and YFSETQ. CDR3 length: 15 amino acids. The CDR3 spells CASSLDLGAKNIQYF. CDR3 coding DNA: TGCGCCAGCAGCTTGGACCTAGGCGCCAAAAACATTCAGTACTTC.

The V call is TRBV2, the J call TRBJ1-5, with TRBD1 as a possible D gene (6 bases). Trimming left V 2 bases short and J 4 bases short, with 12 bases between. Germline CDR1 SNHLY, CDR2 FYNNEI. There are 15 residues in the CDR3. As DNA, the CDR3 is TGTGCCAGCAGTGAAAGGGCAGGGGAGAATCAGCCCCAGCATTTT. Encoded protein: CASSERAGENQPQHF.

In this sample, this clone turned up a few times. The chain carries TRBV6-6 and TRBJ2-7, with D perhaps TRBD2 (7 bases). CDR3 length: 15 amino acids. Germline V gene lookup returns CDR1 MNHNY and CDR2 SVGAGI (reference sequence). V shed 6 bases and J shed 6 bases, with 21 bases lying between them. This CDR3 is CASSPLRGGSGEQYF. CDR3 in DNA: TGTGCCAGCAGCCCACTTAGGGGGGGTTCGGGCGAGCAGTACTTC.

This rearrangement joins TRBV5-1 to TRBJ2-7; 7 nucleotides match TRBD1. The germline CDR1 and CDR2 sequences are SGHRS and YFSETQ. With 4 bases clipped from V and 5 bases from J, the junction kept 9 bases outside the gene matches. The CDR3 has 14 residues. The DNA of the CDR3 is TGCGCCAGCAGCAAAAAGGGGGCATTCGACGAGCAGTACTTC. The encoded protein is CASSKKGAFDEQYF.

V gene TRBV3-1 (or the pseudogene TRBV3-2) combines with J gene TRBJ1-1, with TRBD1 matching 8 bases. V was clipped by 0 bases and J by 1 base; unmatched bases: 13. The CDR3 runs to 19 residues. The germline V gene has CDR1 LGHDT and CDR2 YNNKEL (reference sequence). The CDR3 DNA is TGTGCCAGCAGCCAAGATCACTCCTACAGGGGGGTGGAGAACACTGAAGCTTTCTTT. It encodes CASSQDHSYRGVENTEAFF.

V and J are TRBV24-1 and TRBJ1-2; weak D call: TRBD1 (5 bases). This CDR3 contains 15 residues. V was clipped by 6 bases and J by 3 bases, with 16 bases between them. Germline CDR1 and CDR2: KGHDR and SFDVKD. The CDR3 nucleotides read TGTGCCACCAGTCAGGGTTGGGGTTCAGACTATGGCTACACCTTC. This sequence encodes CATSQGWGSDYGYTF.

Only a few counts were recorded for this clone. The chain combines TRBV6-5 with TRBJ2-1, with D unresolved. The CDR3 sequence is 13 residues long. CDR1 is MNHEY and CDR2 is SVGAGI in the germline V gene. Trimming stripped 6 bases from V and 4 bases from J, with 10 bases between. The CDR3 DNA reads as TGTGCCAGCAGGACCCGACTGTACAATGAGCAGTTCTTC. Translation: CASRTRLYNEQFF.

With respect to this clone: One end of the junction is discordant with germline, which a read error may explain. The V call is TRBV4-1, the J call TRBJ2-7; 12 bases match TRBD2. The germline CDR1 and CDR2 sequences are MGHRA and YSYEKL. The CDR3 is 17 amino acids. The CDR3 DNA follows: TGCGCCAGCAGCCCCGCTACACTAGCGGGGGGCTCCCACGAGCAGTACTTC. Its translation: CASSPATLAGGSHEQYF.